This TCR beta chain was found in a study of cytomegalovirus exposure and HLA in healthy donors (dated by TCRdb to about 2017). As for the study more broadly: An earlier analysis of about 530 of the donors reported approximately 280 Gb of sequence data and around 100 million unique TCR beta sequences obtained from about 179 million T cells. Roughly 320 gigabases of sequencing data and around 90 million unique TCR sequences made up an early release that covered fewer than 650 HLA-typed donors. Among the roughly 390 genotyped donors, around 81% belonged to the genetic ancestry cluster associated with self-reported Caucasian donors. The study was designed to test whether signatures of past pathogen exposure could be identified by cataloging public T cell receptors. The T cell repertoires of around 670 subjects were profiled by immunosequencing and related to cytomegalovirus serostatus. Besides the first cohort of roughly 700 subjects, a separate validation cohort made up of 120 different subjects was used. To predict cytomegalovirus infection status, the study combined high-throughput TCR immunosequencing, statistical association of individual TCRs with disease status, and machine learning. A later analysis re-analyzed previously published TCR beta repertoires from 666 donors and added high-resolution HLA genotyping to study TCR occurrence patterns. The later analysis used no new phenotypic data to find candidate immune exposures, relying instead on TCR beta sequences and their occurrence across donors. An earlier analysis of a few hundred of the donors applied high-throughput TCR beta sequencing to assess whether each TCR beta V gene segment acted as functional or pseudogenic. Alongside the repertoire data, information on donor age, sex, ethnicity and CMV serostatus was compiled. In a later genetic analysis, genome-wide SNP genotypes for about three fifths of the 666 donors were used, and that subset was treated as a discovery cohort. Every repertoire in the discovery cohort had been generated on one and the same sequencing platform. HLA typing covered class I and class II loci at four-digit resolution. The number of typed donors differed by locus: 629-630 for A, B, C, DRB1 and DQB1; approximately 540 for DQA1; some 590 for DPA1; and 400 to 480 for DPB1. A handful of DR-DQ haplotypes were handled as single units for association and clustering because linkage in the cohort was strong. On average, about 240,000 unique TCR beta nucleotide sequences were sequenced per donor among roughly 430 genotyped donors of the cohort, with roughly 19% of those sequences being non-productive.

Libraries were built with the immunoSEQ multiplex PCR assay. A mixture of 60 forward primers for TCR Vbeta segments and 13 reverse primers for TCR Jbeta segments was used in the multiplex PCR. Amplification of the CDR3 region of rearranged TCR beta genes was performed with a multiplex PCR assay on genomic DNA. Amplified TCR beta libraries were sequenced as 87-base-pair reads on the Illumina HiSeq System. Processing in the source paper ran as follows. A later analysis tallied tens of millions of unique TCR beta chains across the 700 or so repertoires, and approximately 9.9 million of those chains were shared by two or more donors. Raw reads were error-corrected and collapsed into unique sequences with a nearest-neighbor algorithm that merged closely related sequences to remove PCR and sequencing errors. Alignment of CDR3 sequences to IMGT reference sequences was used to assign V, D and J gene segments. For a sequence to be retained, a match of at least six nucleotides to both a V gene segment and a J gene segment was required. Rearrangements were classified as productive when the CDR3 lacked stop codons and remained in frame with V and J, and all other rearrangements were classified as non-productive. Following IMGT convention, CDR3 was defined as the stretch from the second conserved V-encoded cysteine up to the conserved J-encoded phenylalanine. Sequences without an unambiguous match to a single V gene segment were excluded from the earlier analysis of 450 to 650 of the donors. In an earlier analysis of 450 to 700 of the donors, V segments were called functional above 56.7% productive rearrangements and were called segregating when the between-donor standard deviation exceeded 5%. To diagnose cytomegalovirus status from the catalog of TCR beta chain sequences, a statistical classification framework was built. A later analysis assigned V and J genes by comparing TCR nucleotide sequences with IMGT/GENE-DB human TR gene sequences. Using the TCRdist pipeline, a later analysis assigned CDR3 sequences along with most-parsimonious VDJ recombination scenarios. In a later analysis, every TCR beta chain was defined by the combination of its CDR3 amino acid sequence and its V-gene family, and reads without a unique V-gene family were dropped. As a way to deal with suspected cross-contamination and a sequencing artifact, a later analysis dropped more than 500 nucleotide sequences that were highly shared and had low generation probability. For each public chain, a later analysis derived a clonal expansion index from normalized ranks of inferred template counts within each repertoire. A later analysis computed generation probabilities with a VDJ recombination model fitted to out-of-frame rearrangements, and checked the results against IGoR. In a later analysis, hypergeometric tests were used to score TCR-TCR, TCR-HLA and TCR-CMV co-occurrence, with a repertoire-size bias correction applied to TCR pairs. A later analysis estimated false discovery rates by permuting HLA or CMV assignments 20 times. A later analysis grouped co-occurring TCRs with DBSCAN, adding TCRdist sequence similarity when clustering within HLA-allele-positive subsets. For co-occurrence clustering, repertoires with fewer than 30,000 or more than 120,000 public chains were excluded, along with five or six repertoires with anomalous nucleotide sharing. Sourced from immuneACCESS, this table was stored by TCRdb with only in-frame sequences that have V and J called. A share of the clones is absent; for the studies checked, an unresolved V gene accounts for under half, and the remainder has no known explanation. For V, J and clone size, that table is used; D and trimming come from the DNA. This sample comprises over 75,000 clones, approximately 81% of them detected only once. The ten largest clones add up to around 3% of the sample.

Points the paper makes about the study in general: Because the 87-base-pair reads could not distinguish some IMGT-functional V segments, including TRBV6-2 and TRBV6-3, those segments were excluded. A further reported finding was that TCR beta sequences accurately predicted the HLA-A and HLA-B alleles for most subjects in the first cohort. Because counts were too low, roughly 17 rarely observed V segments, including chromosome 9 orphons, were left out of the earlier analysis of 587 of the donors. In vitro tests confirmed that a few of the cytomegalovirus-associated TCR beta chains recognize cytomegalovirus antigens. The sequencing pipeline was judged likely to have produced a cluster of highly shared sequence variants as a technical artifact. Presence/absence analyses assumed roughly uniform sequencing depth across donors, an assumption that may not hold. Cytomegalovirus status was reported to be diagnosed by the classifier with high specificity and sensitivity in both the original and validation cohorts. The study gave a list of some 150 TCR beta chains associated with cytomegalovirus. According to a later genetic analysis, donors in an Asian-associated ancestry cluster had fewer N-insertions in productive TCRs than the approximately 700-donor mean. Specific HLA alleles were associated with 15,000 to 20,000 TCR beta sequences at a false discovery rate of 0.05 in a later analysis. Because HLA typing was unavailable for some donors at each locus, only the typed subset was used in association tests. Linkage disequilibrium might explain the correlated functional status among segregating V segments, but an unknown experimental factor could not be excluded. In a later genetic analysis, a missense DCLRE1C variant was associated with V-gene and J-gene trimming of TCR beta chains, and the association was replicated in an independent cohort. The authors suggested that the approach could potentially be generalized to other disease states and immunological phenotypes. In this cohort, only TCR beta chains were sequenced, and detectable features were limited by the absence of alpha or paired-chain data. Most TCR sequences were observed very rarely across donors, whereas some public TCRs were present in many individuals. According to a later analysis, most CMV-associated TCR beta chains appeared to be HLA-restricted, and the HLA associations seemed to be driven largely by CMV exposure. Broadly in line with IMGT annotations, most TCR beta V segments showed up in productive rearrangements about 90% or about 30% of the time in an earlier analysis of under 700 of the donors. In a later analysis, several top co-occurrence clusters were reported to appear linked to parvovirus B19, influenza, CMV and Epstein-Barr virus. In a later analysis, TCR association rates were found to vary across HLA loci, with the most associated TCRs seen for DRB1 alleles and the fewest for HLA-C alleles. In a later analysis, HLA-associated TCR beta chains showed more clonal expansion and lower generation probabilities than non-associated chains that were equally common. Strong co-occurrence of HLA alleles, especially DR and DQ, made assigning TCR associations to individual alleles difficult. For the cohort, immune exposure information was limited to CMV serostatus.

Turning to this clone: Its antigen is currently not known. Base qualities were left out, and no much larger clone turns up one base away.

The cohort consisted of fewer than 700 healthy bone marrow donors. At the time of sampling, all cohort members were nominally healthy, though unrecorded immune exposures were likely present. The donor was CMV seropositive and was included in the group of 300 or so seropositive cohort members. A peripheral blood sample was provided by each donor, and peripheral blood mononuclear cells were used for TCR beta sequencing. Genomic DNA was extracted from the blood cell samples with the Qiagen DNeasy Blood Extraction Kit. The CDR3, cysteine through phenylalanine, is 14 amino acids long. CDR3 DNA only is kept here, 42 bases in frame from base 1. The germline ends are 16 bases apart after V is trimmed by 4 bases and J by 6 bases. According to the germline V gene, CDR1 reads SGDLS and CDR2 reads YYNGEE.

This TCR came from a male donor in good health and CMV-seropositive. Material for sequencing was PBMCs. The V and J segments used are TRBV9 and TRBJ1-1, and TRBD1 may be the D gene, going by 6 matching bases. The DNA reads as follows: TGTGCCAGCAGCCCGGGACACCTAACCGCTGAAGCTTTCTTT. Its protein reads: CASSPGHLTAEAFF.